One and the same sample provided the 9 T cell receptor beta chains below, sequenced in a study of blood T cell repertoires in COVID-19. Using immunoSEQ multiplex PCR, the repertoire was profiled, and TCRdb retains in-frame clones only, with some absent. The table has 40,000 or so clones, around 85% seen once. The sample consisted of peripheral blood. All receptors derive from a human donor in a cohort sampled during active COVID-19.

DNA of the CDR3: TGTGCCAGCAGTTACAGGACTACCTCCTACAATGAGCAGTTCTTC. Translating it yields CASSYRTTSYNEQFF. V is TRBV6-5 and J is TRBJ2-1, with a possible D match to TRBD2 (6 bases). Looked up from germline, CDR1 is MNHEY and CDR2 is SVGAGI. CDR3 length equals 15 residues. V was pared by 2 bases and J by 0 bases, with 8 bases between.

This clone was counted a few times. The CDR3 protein is CASTGDRASHEQYF. DNA for the CDR3: TGTGCCAGTACTGGGGACAGGGCGTCCCACGAGCAGTACTTC. The rearrangement uses TRBV19 and TRBJ2-7; 9 nucleotides agree with TRBD1. V was pared by 7 bases and J by 5 bases, with 9 bases of the junction left unmatched. The CDR3 runs 14 residues. Germline V gene data show CDR1 as LNHDA and CDR2 as SQIVND (reference sequence).

The genes are TRBV28 and TRBJ1-4, with 9 bases matching TRBD1. The CDR3 runs to 14 residues. The germline CDR1 and CDR2 sequences are MDHEN and SYDVKM. V lost 7 bases, J lost 8 bases, and 8 bases stayed unmatched. The CDR3 reads CASTRTGVWEKLFF. In DNA, the CDR3 is TGTGCCAGCACTCGGACAGGGGTGTGGGAAAAACTGTTTTTT.

The rearrangement joins TRBV19 to TRBJ1-5, with TRBD1 matching 8 bases. Trimming took 5 bases from V and 9 from J; bases not matched to a gene: 15. Germline lookup yields CDR1 LNHDA and CDR2 SQIVND (reference sequence). The length of the CDR3 is 16 residues. The CDR3 sequence: CASSSGQVPNNGPQHF. Written as DNA, the CDR3 is TGTGCCAGTAGTTCGGGACAGGTCCCGAATAATGGGCCCCAGCATTTT.

This rearrangement joins TRBV6-1 to TRBJ1-2, with TRBD1 matching over 8 bases. With 3 bases clipped from V and 8 bases from J, the junction kept 14 bases outside the gene matches. The V gene's germline CDR1 is MNHNS and CDR2 SASEGT. The CDR3 has 16 residues. CDR3 sequence: CASSEPTPGQGGGYTF. CDR3 DNA: TGTGCCAGCAGTGAGCCGACGCCTGGACAGGGTGGGGGCTACACCTTC.

The J gene is TRBJ2-5, the V gene TRBV6-1, with D possibly matching TRBD2 (6 bases). Trimming pared 2 bases from V and 4 bases from J, leaving 14 bases between. The CDR3 is made up of 15 amino acids. CDR1 and CDR2 (germline): MNHNS, SASEGT. The chain's CDR3 is CASSERDRGGETQYF. The CDR3 nucleotides read TGTGCCAGCAGTGAACGCGACCGGGGAGGAGAGACCCAGTACTTC.

The genes are TRBV5-1 and TRBJ2-1, with 12 bases fitting TRBD2. J gave up 4 bases and V 5 bases, and 4 bases lay outside the gene matches. The CDR3 length is 15 residues. Germline-derived CDR1 and CDR2 are SGHRS and YFSETQ. The CDR3 protein is CASRLAGGLYNEQFF. The CDR3 nucleotides read TGCGCCAGCAGGCTAGCGGGAGGGTTATACAATGAGCAGTTCTTC.

V gene TRBV7-2 combines with J gene TRBJ2-5, with D unclear. The germline V gene has CDR1 SGHTA and CDR2 FQGNSA. This CDR3 has 13 amino acids. The V gene lost 1 base and the J gene lost 1 base, with 4 bases spanning the gap. The CDR3 reads CASSLGIQETQYF. As DNA, the CDR3 is TGTGCCAGCAGCTTAGGTATCCAAGAGACCCAGTACTTC.

The chain carries TRBV19 and TRBJ1-1, with 9 nucleotides matching TRBD1. Germline V gene data show CDR1 as LNHDA and CDR2 as SQIVND (reference sequence). Trimming removed 4 bases from V and 5 bases from J; junction bases left unmatched: 8. The CDR3 loop spans 15 amino acids. The CDR3 DNA reads as TGTGCCAGTAGTAAGACAGGGGGAATTGTGACTGAAGCTTTCTTT. Translation: CASSKTGGIVTEAFF.